This passage covers 4 T cell receptor beta chains from one sample sequenced in a study of OX40 agonist ivuxolimab in advanced cancers. Clones were read by immunoSEQ multiplex PCR, and TCRdb kept only the in-frame ones, dropping some. There are some 150,000 clones in the sample; less than 95% occur only once, and 0.85% to 1.4% lies in the top ten. This material consisted of CD4+ or CD8+ T cells sorted from blood, taken in a trial of the OX40 agonist ivuxolimab. The receptor source for this set is an adult with an advanced solid tumor such as melanoma, head and neck, liver or kidney cancer.

The chain recombines TRBV5-1 with TRBJ2-1, with 14 bases matching TRBD2. CDR3 length: 16 amino acids. CDR1 is SGHRS, CDR2 YFSETQ, per germline. V shed 4 bases and J 8 bases; nucleotides not matched to a gene: 8. CDR3 amino acids: CASSTGLAGGVHEQFF. CDR3 nucleotides: TGCGCCAGCAGCACAGGACTAGCGGGAGGTGTGCATGAGCAGTTCTTC.

V gene TRBV28 combines with J gene TRBJ1-1; D gene uncertain. Trimming pared 3 bases from V and 1 base from J, leaving 12 bases between. The CDR3 is 15 residues long. Germline V gives CDR1 MDHEN, CDR2 SYDVKM. CDR3 loop: CASSFISGRNTEAFF. For the CDR3, the DNA is TGTGCCAGCAGTTTCATTAGCGGGAGGAACACTGAAGCTTTCTTT.

V usage is TRBV9 and J usage is TRBJ1-1, with D tentatively TRBD1 (5 bases). Germline assignment: CDR1 SGDLS and CDR2 YYNGEE. V lost 1 base and J lost 4, with 14 bases in between. The CDR3 has 15 amino acids. CDR3 sequence reads: CASSVLGQGFTEAFF. CDR3 nucleotides: TGTGCCAGCAGCGTATTGGGCCAGGGTTTCACTGAAGCTTTCTTT. Together with reference TRBV9 and TRBJ1-1, the CDR3 gives the full variable domain: DSGVTQTPKHLITATGQRVTLRCSPRSGDLSVYWYQQSLDQGLQFLIQYYNGEERAKGNILERFSAQQFPDLHSELNLSSLELGDSALYFCASSVLGQGFTEAFFGQGTRLTVV.

The chain carries TRBV28 and TRBJ1-1; 7 positions match TRBD1. Per the germline V gene, CDR1 is MDHEN and CDR2 is SYDVKM. The J segment lost 5 bases and the V segment lost 4 bases, leaving 7 bases of the junction unmatched. CDR3 length: 14 amino acids. The CDR3 protein is CASSSRGGVTEAFF. The CDR3 bases are TGTGCCAGCAGTTCCAGGGGGGGGGTTACTGAAGCTTTCTTT.